Listed below are T cell receptor beta chains from one sample, sequenced in a study of blood T cell repertoires in COVID-19. Assay: immunoSEQ multiplex PCR; the TCRdb copy retains only in-frame clones and omits some. The repertoire holds 110,000 or so clones, with about three quarters as singletons. The specimen sequenced was peripheral blood. These receptors came from a human donor in a cohort sampled during active or convalescent COVID-19. Each CDR3 is given with its conserved first and last residue. The order of the fields is J gene, V gene, D gene, clone size, CDR3 DNA, CDR3 protein. A D gene is named only where the DNA matches it firmly. Clone size is given for some rows only: seen once, a few or many times, or a class if the clone is expanded.

TRBJ1-2 TRBV7-9 TRBD1 - TGTGCCAGCAGCTTAGCCGGGGGACAGGGGGCTTTTGGCTACACCTTC CASSLAGGQGAFGYTF
TRBJ2-6 TRBV12-5 TRBD1 - TGTGCTAGTGGTCCCGGGACAGCGAGCTCTGGGGCCAACGTCCTGACTTTC CASGPGTASSGANVLTF
TRBJ2-7 TRBV29-1 - - TGCAGCGCAGGACAGTCCTACGAGCAGTACTTC CSAGQSYEQYF
TRBJ2-7 TRBV27 - - TGTGCCAGCAGTTTATGGGCGCTCTCCTACGAGCAGTACTTC CASSLWALSYEQYF
TRBJ2-1 TRBV3-1/TRBV3-2 TRBD2 once TGTGCCAGCAGCCAAAGCGGGAGGGCCGCGAATGAGCAGTTCTTC CASSQSGRAANEQFF
TRBJ2-6 TRBV5-4 - - TGTGCCAGCAGCCCTCCGCCGGGTCTCTCTGGGGCCAACGTCCTGACTTTC CASSPPPGLSGANVLTF
TRBJ2-5 TRBV5-4 TRBD2 - TGTGCCAGCAGCTCCCGGACTAGCGGGAGTAGGGTTGTCGGAGAGACCCAGTACTTC CASSSRTSGSRVVGETQYF
TRBJ2-3 TRBV7-2 - - TGTGCCAGCAGCGCGCGGGGCACAGATACGCAGTATTTT CASSARGTDTQYF
TRBJ1-3 TRBV3-1/TRBV3-2 - - TGTGCCAGCAGCCGAGATCCGGGTTCGGGAAACACCATATATTTT CASSRDPGSGNTIYF
TRBJ2-5 TRBV24-1 TRBD2 - TGTGCCACCAGTGATGCCGGGACTAGCACAGAGACCCAGTACTTC CATSDAGTSTETQYF
TRBJ1-2 TRBV19 TRBD1 - TGTGCCAGTAGTATAGGTGGGGACAGTAATTACCAGGGCGGCTACACCTTC CASSIGGDSNYQGGYTF
TRBJ2-1 TRBV6-2/TRBV6-3 TRBD2 - TGTGCCAGCAGTTTCCCCCCTAGCGGGAGGCTCTACAATGAGCAGTTCTTC CASSFPPSGRLYNEQFF
TRBJ2-7 TRBV10-3 - - TGTGCCATCAGTGACCCCACGGCGGATCTCTACGAGCAGTACTTC CAISDPTADLYEQYF
TRBJ2-1 TRBV7-6 - - TGTGCCAGCAGCTTAGCGGGGGGGGCCTGGAATGAGCAGTTCTTC CASSLAGGAWNEQFF
TRBJ1-1 TRBV7-2 - - TGTGCCAGCAGCTTTCCCACAGGGCTGTGGGACACTGAAGCTTTCTTT CASSFPTGLWDTEAFF
TRBJ1-5 TRBV27 TRBD1 few TGTGCCAGCAGTCCGCGACAGGGGGCAAGAGATCAGCCCCAGCATTTT CASSPRQGARDQPQHF
TRBJ2-2 TRBV6-1 TRBD2 - TGTGCCAGCAGTGAAGGACTAGCGTACCGCACCGGGGAGCTGTTTTTT CASSEGLAYRTGELFF
TRBJ2-2 TRBV19 - few TGTGCCAGTAGTATATTAGACTACAACAGGAGGGAAACCGGGGAGCTGTTTTTT CASSILDYNRRETGELFF
TRBJ1-5 TRBV7-2 TRBD1 - TGTGCCAGCAGCCTACAGGGGACGTATAGCAATCAGCCCCAGCATTTT CASSLQGTYSNQPQHF
TRBJ2-3 TRBV4-3 - - TGCGCCAGCAGCCAAAGACACACTAGCACAGATACGCAGTATTTT CASSQRHTSTDTQYF
TRBJ1-3 TRBV6-6 - few TGTGCCAGCAGCCTGGACAGCACCTCTGGAAACACCATATATTTT CASSLDSTSGNTIYF
TRBJ1-3 TRBV10-3 - - TGTGCCATCAGCCCTGTACAGGTCGCCTCTGGAAACACCATATATTTT CAISPVQVASGNTIYF
TRBJ1-1 TRBV19 - - TGTGCCAGTATCTCCGAGCTGAACACTGAAGCTTTCTTT CASISELNTEAFF